This T cell receptor beta chain originates from a study of shared clonotypes between healthy human individuals. General study findings and limits: Non-shared clonotypes had lower generation probabilities than those shared by all four donors. Exclusively blood specimens were collected; tissue repertoires likely differ.

The assay used deep level. Only in-frame clones appear in the TCRdb table, and some are missing; sequencing was by immunoSEQ multiplex PCR. The table records approximately 1.9 million clones, around 93% of them present only once. This CDR3 has 13 amino acids. Germline CDR1 SGHAT, CDR2 FQNNGV. Trimming took off 6 bases at V and 3 bases at J, with 11 bases between the two ends. This clone was counted a single time. Its antigen is currently unknown. Positively selected for CCR7, the CD45RO-negative cells used as naive CD8 cells excluded terminally differentiated effector memory CD45RA+ cells. The rearrangement links TRBV11-2 to TRBJ2-5, with no clear D. This sequence originates from a young man in good health. Some clones in this sample may be carry-over from other donors' samples. Sequencing used naive CD8+ T cells from PBMCs. Written as DNA, the CDR3 is TGTGCCAGCAGACCCGGGCAGGAAGAGACCCAGTACTTC. It encodes CASRPGQEETQYF.